The 7 T cell receptor beta chains listed next were all sequenced from one sample in a study of technical replicates of blood from four donors. Method: immunoSEQ multiplex PCR; TCRdb's copy keeps in-frame clones and lacks some. The sample carries 15,000 to 20,000 clones, 80% to 90% recorded once. The sample taken for sequencing was PBMCs. The receptors come from a human donor in good health.

DNA for the CDR3: TGTGCCAGCAATCTAGCGGGAGCGGGTGGAAATGAGCAGTTCTTC. Translated: CASNLAGAGGNEQFF. The chain is built from TRBV27 and TRBJ2-1, with 10 bases fitting TRBD2. CDR3 length: 15 residues. With 7 bases clipped from V and 7 bases from J, the junction kept 10 bases outside the gene matches. In germline, CDR1 is MNHEY, CDR2 SMNVEV (reference sequence).

The CDR3 protein is CASSKVGLVAGELFF. Here the CDR3 DNA reads TGTGCCAGCAGCAAAGTAGGCCTAGTTGCCGGGGAGCTGTTTTTT. The chain joins TRBV21-1 to TRBJ2-2; the table calls TRBD2, which could not be checked here. TRBV21-1 is shown as a pseudogene. This CDR3 has 15 residues.

The rearrangement uses TRBV6-1 and TRBJ2-2; tentatively, D is TRBD1 (6 bases). V was clipped by 0 bases and J by 1 base, with 6 bases between them. This CDR3 region has 15 residues. The V gene's germline CDR1 is MNHNS and CDR2 SASEGT. CDR3 region: CASSEATGNTGELFF. In DNA form, the CDR3 reads TGTGCCAGCAGTGAAGCGACAGGGAACACCGGGGAGCTGTTTTTT.

The CDR3, as DNA: TGCAGCGTTGCCAGTGAAACCTACGAGCAGTACTTC. Its protein product is CSVASETYEQYF. The V gene is TRBV29-1, the J gene TRBJ2-7; D is unclear. V was shortened by 4 bases and J by 2 bases, with 9 bases between the two germline ends. The CDR3 sequence is 12 residues long. Germline V gene data show CDR1 as SQVTM and CDR2 as ANQGSEA.

The V gene is TRBV5-4, the J gene TRBJ2-7, with D perhaps matching TRBD2 (5 bases). CDR1 and CDR2 from the germline V gene are SGHNT and YYREEE (reference sequence). Between the trimmed V and J ends, which lost 1 base and 1 base, there was a span of 6 bases. CDR3 length: 13 residues. CDR3 residues: CASSLTRSYEQYF. CDR3 nucleotides: TGTGCCAGCAGCTTGACTAGATCCTACGAGCAGTACTTC.

This CDR3 reads CASSDTGFGYTF. The CDR3, as DNA: TGTGCCAGCAGCGACACAGGGTTTGGCTACACCTTC. The rearrangement links TRBV5-6 to TRBJ1-2; D is perhaps TRBD1 (6 bases). The germline gives CDR1 SGHDT, CDR2 YYEEEE. CDR3 length equals 12 residues. Trimming cost V 4 bases and J 7 bases, with 11 bases left between them.

The chain uses TRBV18 and TRBJ1-4, with D perhaps matching TRBD1 (5 bases). With 2 bases removed from V and 2 bases from J, the gap between germline ends came to 15 bases. CDR3 length equals 17 residues. CDR1 and CDR2 (germline): KGHSH, LQKENI. For the CDR3, the DNA is TGTGCCAGCTCACCAAATAGCTACGGGGGGACTAATGAAAAACTGTTTTTT. It codes for CASSPNSYGGTNEKLFF.